The T cell receptor beta chain under discussion was sequenced for a study of T cell changes during pregnancy in multiple sclerosis. V shed 2 bases, J shed 2 bases, and the junction held 1 base outside the gene matches. CDR3 size: 14 residues. Germline loops: CDR1 KGHSH, CDR2 LQKENI. Sequencing was performed with immunoSEQ multiplex PCR; in TCRdb, only in-frame clones are kept and a portion is missing. The sample lists tens of thousands of clones; roughly nine tenths were seen once. This sample comprised peripheral blood, obtained in the second trimester of pregnancy. The chain is built from TRBV18 and TRBJ2-3, with 7 bases aligning to TRBD1. This sequence originates from a female donor in good health, enrolled as a control in a pregnancy study. Here the CDR3 DNA reads TGTGCCAGCTCACCAGACAGGGTCACAGATACGCAGTATTTT. Residues: CASSPDRVTDTQYF.